This T cell receptor beta chain was sequenced in a study of CD8+ T cells in alopecia areata. Treatment of the sample: oral pan-JAK inhibitor, 5-10 mg twice daily. As the sequencing template, cDNA was produced by extracting RNA and reverse transcribing it. Produced via immunoSEQ multiplex PCR; TCRdb's table is partial and in-frame only. The sample includes 200,000 to 250,000 clones, more than 30% of them seen just once. The sequencing used CD4+ T cells sorted from blood, collected at week 34, from a patient treated with tofacitinib. The TCR originated in a human donor with alopecia areata.

In DNA form, the CDR3 reads TGTGCTAGTGGTTTAGACAGGGCGTCCACTACCTTC. Translation: CASGLDRASTTF. The rearrangement joins TRBV12-5 to TRBJ1-2; 7 positions match TRBD1. This CDR3 has 12 amino acids. The J segment lost 14 bases and the V segment lost 3 bases, leaving 9 bases of the junction unmatched. In germline, CDR1 is LGHNT, CDR2 FRNRAP.